This TCR beta chain was sequenced in a study of a mutant IDH1 vaccine in newly diagnosed glioma. On the study more broadly: Vaccine administration was initiated 4-6 weeks following radiotherapy alone, or with temozolomide cycles. The treated population exhibited a male proportion of roughly 60%, a female proportion of about 38%, and a mean age of around 40 years. Patients had received radiotherapy, temozolomide, or both previously, most receiving both. Held at week 35, visit V12 was the safety follow-up, and visit V13 followed at week 47.

For this clone: No antigen is known for it.

The protocol was immunoSEQ multiplex PCR, while the TCRdb copy is restricted to in-frame clones and leaves out a portion. In the table there are 50,000 to 65,000 clones, roughly 90% of which are singletons. Regarding time point: week 35, safety follow-up. Topical imiquimod accompanied each vaccine dose, which consisted of 300 ug of mutant IDH1 20-mer peptide. The CDR3 extends over 14 amino acids. V shed 8 bases and J 2 bases; nucleotides not matched to a gene: 5. The germline V gene encodes CDR1 WNHNN and CDR2 SYGVQD (reference sequence). The sequencing used PBMCs, collected from a glioma patient whose treatment included an IDH1 peptide vaccine. The TCR originated in a man aged 35 to 55 with glioma. V is TRBV10-1 and J is TRBJ2-5; 10 bases are a match to TRBD1. The CDR3 protein is CASHRTGGQETQYF. As DNA, the CDR3 is TGCGCCAGCCATAGGACAGGGGGGCAAGAGACCCAGTACTTC.